This TCR beta chain stems from a study of T cell repertoires in cytomegalovirus infection. Looking at the study overall: Researchers turned to recently identified HLA-C-restricted CMV epitopes as well as well-studied HLA-B-restricted ones. Indicated by public TCR beta signatures were CMV infection and matching HLA type.

Study-level results: Accumulated public TCR beta family frequency recognized individuals carrying CMV together with the relevant HLA. HLA-C-restricted CMV-specific TCR beta clonotypes prevailed in the ex vivo response.

This clonotype was counted ten times or more. Its antigen is as yet unknown. MiXCR, run by TCRdb on the reads, gives a single entry per CDR3 protein. The profile shows roughly 150,000 distinct CDR3 sequences, over 25% of them singletons. V was clipped by 5 bases and J by 8 bases; unmatched bases: 8. This CDR3 spans 13 amino acids. Germline V gives CDR1 SEHNR, CDR2 FQNEAQ (reference sequence). The receptor was derived from a human donor in good health (CMV status not recorded). Some clones in this sample may be carry-over from other donors' samples. Sequencing used CD8+ T cells from cultured PBMCs, obtained from culture after CMV antigen stimulation. The chain has TRBV7-9 and TRBJ1-2; the match to TRBD1 covers 7 bases. The CDR3 protein is CASSPRTGEGYTF. CDR3 nucleotides: TGTGCCAGCAGCCCCCGAACAGGGGAAGGCTACACCTTC.